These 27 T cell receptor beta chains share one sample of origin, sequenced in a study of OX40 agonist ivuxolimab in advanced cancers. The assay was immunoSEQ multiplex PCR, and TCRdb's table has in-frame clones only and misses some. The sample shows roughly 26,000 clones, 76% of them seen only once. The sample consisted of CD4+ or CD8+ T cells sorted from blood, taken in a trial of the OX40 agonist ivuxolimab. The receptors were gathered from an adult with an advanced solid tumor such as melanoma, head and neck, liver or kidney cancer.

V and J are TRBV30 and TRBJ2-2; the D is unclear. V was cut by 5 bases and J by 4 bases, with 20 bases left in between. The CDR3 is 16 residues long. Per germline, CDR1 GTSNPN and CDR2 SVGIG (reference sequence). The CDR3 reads CAWSAQSRAATGELFF. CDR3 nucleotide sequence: TGTGCCTGGTCCGCACAATCACGCGCCGCCACCGGGGAGCTGTTTTTT.

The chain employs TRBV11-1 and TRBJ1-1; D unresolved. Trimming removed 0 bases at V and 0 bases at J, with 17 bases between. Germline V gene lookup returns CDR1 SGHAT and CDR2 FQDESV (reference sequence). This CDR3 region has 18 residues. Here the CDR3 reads CASSLALGRQRMNTEAFF. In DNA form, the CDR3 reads TGTGCCAGCAGCTTAGCTCTAGGACGGCAGAGGATGAACACTGAAGCTTTCTTT.

CDR3 in amino acids: CASSVRGDTGELFF. CDR3 nucleotide sequence: TGTGCCAGCAGCGTCAGGGGTGACACCGGGGAGCTGTTTTTT. The chain uses TRBV9 and TRBJ2-2; a weak D match, TRBD1 (6 bases). CDR1 and CDR2 from the germline V gene are SGDLS and YYNGEE. With 2 bases removed from V and 3 bases from J, the gap between germline ends came to 8 bases. The CDR3 sequence is 14 residues long.

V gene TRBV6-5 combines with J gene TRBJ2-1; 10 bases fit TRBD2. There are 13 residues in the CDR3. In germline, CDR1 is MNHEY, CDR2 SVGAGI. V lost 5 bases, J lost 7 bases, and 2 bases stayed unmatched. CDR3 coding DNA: TGTGCCAGCAGTAAGCGGGGGGGAAATGAGCAGTTCTTC. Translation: CASSKRGGNEQFF.

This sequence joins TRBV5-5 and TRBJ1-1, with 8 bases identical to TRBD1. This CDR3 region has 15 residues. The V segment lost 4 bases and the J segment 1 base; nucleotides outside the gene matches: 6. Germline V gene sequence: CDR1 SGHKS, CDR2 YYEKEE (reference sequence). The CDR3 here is CASSRAGTGNTEAFF. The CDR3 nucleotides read TGTGCCAGCAGCCGGGCCGGGACAGGGAACACTGAAGCTTTCTTT.

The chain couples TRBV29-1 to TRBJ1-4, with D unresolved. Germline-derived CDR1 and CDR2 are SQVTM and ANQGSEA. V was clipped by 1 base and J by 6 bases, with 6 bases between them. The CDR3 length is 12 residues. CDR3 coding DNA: TGCAGCGTTGAAGCCGGGGATGAAAAACTGTTTTTT. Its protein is CSVEAGDEKLFF. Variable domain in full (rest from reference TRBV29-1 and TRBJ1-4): SAVISQKPSRDICQRGTSLTIQCQVDSQVTMMFWYRQQPGQSLTLIATANQGSEATYESGFVIDKFPISRPNLTFSTLTVSNMSPEDSSIYLCSVEAGDEKLFFGSGTQLSVL.

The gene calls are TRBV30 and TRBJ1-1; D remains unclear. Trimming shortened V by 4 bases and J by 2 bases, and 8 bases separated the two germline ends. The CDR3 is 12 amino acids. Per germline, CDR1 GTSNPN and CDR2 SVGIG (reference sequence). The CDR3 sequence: CAWMRDNTEAFF. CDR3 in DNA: TGTGCCTGGATGAGGGATAACACTGAAGCTTTCTTT.

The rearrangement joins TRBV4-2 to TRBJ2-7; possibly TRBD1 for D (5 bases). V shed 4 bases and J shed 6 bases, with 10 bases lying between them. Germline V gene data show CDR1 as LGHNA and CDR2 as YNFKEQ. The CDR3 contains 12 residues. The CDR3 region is CASSRDRVEQYF. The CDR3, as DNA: TGTGCCAGCAGCCGCGACAGAGTCGAGCAGTACTTC.

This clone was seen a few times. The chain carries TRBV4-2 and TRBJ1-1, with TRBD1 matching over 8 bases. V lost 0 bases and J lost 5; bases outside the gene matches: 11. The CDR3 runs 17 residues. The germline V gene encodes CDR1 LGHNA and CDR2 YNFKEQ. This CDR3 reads CASSQDSTGALGTEAFF. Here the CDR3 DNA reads TGTGCCAGCAGCCAAGATTCGACAGGGGCTTTGGGTACTGAAGCTTTCTTT.

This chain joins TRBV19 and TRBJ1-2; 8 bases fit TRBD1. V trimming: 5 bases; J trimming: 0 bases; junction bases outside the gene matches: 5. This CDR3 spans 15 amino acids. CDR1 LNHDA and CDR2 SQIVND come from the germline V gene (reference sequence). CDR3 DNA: TGTGCCAGTAGTCTAATGACAGGGGCTAACTATGGCTACACCTTC. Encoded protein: CASSLMTGANYGYTF.

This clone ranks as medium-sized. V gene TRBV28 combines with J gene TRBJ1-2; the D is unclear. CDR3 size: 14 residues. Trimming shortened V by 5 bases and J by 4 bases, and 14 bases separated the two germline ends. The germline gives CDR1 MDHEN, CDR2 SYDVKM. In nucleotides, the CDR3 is TGTGCCAGCAGTACGGTACAGTTAGGCTATGGCTACACCTTC. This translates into CASSTVQLGYGYTF.

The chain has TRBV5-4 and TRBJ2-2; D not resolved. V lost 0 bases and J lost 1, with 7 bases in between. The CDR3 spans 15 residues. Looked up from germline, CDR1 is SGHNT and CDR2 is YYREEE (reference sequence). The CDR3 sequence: CASSLVRQNTGELFF. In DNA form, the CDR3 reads TGTGCCAGCAGCTTGGTACGGCAGAACACCGGGGAGCTGTTTTTT.

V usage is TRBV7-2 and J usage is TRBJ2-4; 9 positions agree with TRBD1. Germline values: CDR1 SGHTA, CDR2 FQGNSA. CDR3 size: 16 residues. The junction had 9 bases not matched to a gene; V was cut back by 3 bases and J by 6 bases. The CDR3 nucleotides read TGTGCCAGCAGCTTGCCGGGACAGGGAGTGAGAAACATTCAGTACTTC. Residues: CASSLPGQGVRNIQYF.

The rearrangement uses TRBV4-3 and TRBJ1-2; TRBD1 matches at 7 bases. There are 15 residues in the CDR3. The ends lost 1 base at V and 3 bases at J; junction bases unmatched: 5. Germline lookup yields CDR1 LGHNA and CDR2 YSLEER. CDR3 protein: CASSQVRGTDYGYTF. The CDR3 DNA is TGCGCCAGCAGCCAAGTGAGGGGGACAGACTATGGCTACACCTTC.

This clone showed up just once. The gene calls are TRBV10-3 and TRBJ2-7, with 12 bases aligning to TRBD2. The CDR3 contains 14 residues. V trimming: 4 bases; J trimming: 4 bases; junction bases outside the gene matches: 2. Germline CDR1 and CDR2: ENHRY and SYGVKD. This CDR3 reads CAISGLAGEYEQYF. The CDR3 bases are TGTGCCATCAGTGGACTAGCGGGGGAATACGAGCAGTACTTC.

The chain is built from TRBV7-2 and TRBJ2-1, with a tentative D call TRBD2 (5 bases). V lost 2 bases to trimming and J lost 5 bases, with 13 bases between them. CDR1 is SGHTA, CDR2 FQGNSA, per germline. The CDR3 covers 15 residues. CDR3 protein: CASSLWLARNNEQFF. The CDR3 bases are TGTGCCAGCAGCTTATGGCTAGCTAGGAACAATGAGCAGTTCTTC.

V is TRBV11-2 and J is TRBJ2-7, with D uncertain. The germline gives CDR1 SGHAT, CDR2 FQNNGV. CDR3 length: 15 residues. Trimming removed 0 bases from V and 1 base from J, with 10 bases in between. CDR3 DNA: TGTGCCAGCAGCTTAGACGGCGGCCCTTCCTACGAGCAGTACTTC. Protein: CASSLDGGPSYEQYF.

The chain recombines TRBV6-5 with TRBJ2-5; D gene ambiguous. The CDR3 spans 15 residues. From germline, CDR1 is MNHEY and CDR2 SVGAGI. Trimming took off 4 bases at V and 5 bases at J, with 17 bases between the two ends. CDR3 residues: CASSSDRLNGETQYF. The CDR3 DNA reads TGTGCCAGCAGTTCGGACCGCCTCAACGGGGAGACCCAGTACTTC.

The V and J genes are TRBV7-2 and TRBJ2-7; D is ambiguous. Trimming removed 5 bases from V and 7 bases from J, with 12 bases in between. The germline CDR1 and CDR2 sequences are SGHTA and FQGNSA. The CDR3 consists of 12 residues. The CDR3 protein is CASSPTGREQYF. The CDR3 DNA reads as TGTGCCAGCAGCCCGACCGGCCGAGAGCAGTACTTC.

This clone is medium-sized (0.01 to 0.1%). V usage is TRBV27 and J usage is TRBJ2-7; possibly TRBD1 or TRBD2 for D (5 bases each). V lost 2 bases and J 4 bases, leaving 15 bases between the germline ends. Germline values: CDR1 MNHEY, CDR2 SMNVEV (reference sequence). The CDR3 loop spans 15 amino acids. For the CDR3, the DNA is TGTGCCAGCAGTTTAAATCAGGGAGAGCTTTACGAGCAGTACTTC. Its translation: CASSLNQGELYEQYF.

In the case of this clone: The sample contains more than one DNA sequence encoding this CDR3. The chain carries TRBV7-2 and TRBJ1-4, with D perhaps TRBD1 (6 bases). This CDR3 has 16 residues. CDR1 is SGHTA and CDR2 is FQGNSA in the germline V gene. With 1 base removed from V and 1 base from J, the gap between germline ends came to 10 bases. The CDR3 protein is CASSLGGGGTNEKLFF. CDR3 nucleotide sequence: TGTGCCAGCAGCTTAGGGGGAGGGGGAACTAATGAAAAACTGTTTTTT.

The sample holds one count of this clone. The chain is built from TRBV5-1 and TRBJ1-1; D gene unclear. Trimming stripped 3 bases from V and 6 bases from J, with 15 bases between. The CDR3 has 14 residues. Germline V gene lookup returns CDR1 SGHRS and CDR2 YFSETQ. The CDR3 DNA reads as TGCGCCAGCAGCTCGGAATTAAGGGCGGCTGAAGCTTTCTTT. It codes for CASSSELRAAEAFF. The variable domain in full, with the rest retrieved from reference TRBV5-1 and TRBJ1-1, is KAGVTQTPRYLIKTRGQQVTLSCSPISGHRSVSWYQQTPGQGLQFLFEYFSETQRNKGNFPGRFSGRQFSNSRSEMNVSTLELGDSALYLCASSSELRAAEAFFGQGTRLTVV.

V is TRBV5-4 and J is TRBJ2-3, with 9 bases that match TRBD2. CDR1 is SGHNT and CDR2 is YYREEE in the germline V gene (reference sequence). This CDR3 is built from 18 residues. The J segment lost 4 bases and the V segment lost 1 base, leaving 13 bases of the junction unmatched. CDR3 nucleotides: TGTGCCAGCAGCTTGAGACGCGGGGGGGCCCGACGGGCAGATACGCAGTATTTT. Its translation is CASSLRRGGARRADTQYF.

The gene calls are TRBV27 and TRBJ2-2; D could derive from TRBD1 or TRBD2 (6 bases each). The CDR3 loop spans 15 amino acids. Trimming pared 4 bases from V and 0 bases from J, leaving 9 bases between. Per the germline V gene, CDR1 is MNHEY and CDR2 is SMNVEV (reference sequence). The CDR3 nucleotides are TGTGCCAGCAGTTGGGGGGCTTCGAACACCGGGGAGCTGTTTTTT. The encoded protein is CASSWGASNTGELFF.

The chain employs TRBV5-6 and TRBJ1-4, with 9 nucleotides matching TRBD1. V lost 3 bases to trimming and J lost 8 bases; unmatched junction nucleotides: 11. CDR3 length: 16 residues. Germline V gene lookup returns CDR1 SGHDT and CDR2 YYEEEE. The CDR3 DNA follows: TGTGCCAGCAGCTCTTCCGGGACAGGGTATGGAGAAAAACTGTTTTTT. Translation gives CASSSSGTGYGEKLFF.

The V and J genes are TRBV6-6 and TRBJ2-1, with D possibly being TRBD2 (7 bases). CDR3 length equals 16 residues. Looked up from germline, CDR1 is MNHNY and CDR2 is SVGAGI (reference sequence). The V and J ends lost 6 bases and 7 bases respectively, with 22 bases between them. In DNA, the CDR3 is TGTGCCAGCAGGGCACGTTGGGGGGGCGGAGGAAATGAGCAGTTCTTC. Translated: CASRARWGGGGNEQFF.

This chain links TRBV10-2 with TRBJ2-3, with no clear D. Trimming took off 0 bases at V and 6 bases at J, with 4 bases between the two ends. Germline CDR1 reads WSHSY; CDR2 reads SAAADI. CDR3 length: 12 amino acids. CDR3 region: CASSESRDTQYF. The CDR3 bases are TGCGCCAGCAGTGAGTCACGGGATACGCAGTATTTT.